This T cell receptor beta chain appears in the sequencing data of a study of blood T cell repertoires in COVID-19. This table comes from immunoSEQ multiplex PCR, and its TCRdb copy is limited to in-frame clones, with some not included. The sample consists of more than 150,000 clones, about 77% of them appearing once. Germline CDR1 and CDR2: SGHTS and YDEGEE. V was clipped by 0 bases and J by 6 bases; unmatched bases: 4. There are 14 residues in the CDR3. Sequencing was carried out using peripheral blood. This receptor was taken from a woman older than 75 with acute or convalescent COVID-19. The rearrangement uses TRBV5-8 and TRBJ1-2, with 8 bases that match TRBD1. The chain's CDR3 is CASSLGRQGHGYTF. The CDR3 DNA sequence: TGTGCCAGCAGCTTGGGCCGACAGGGGCATGGCTACACCTTC.